This T cell receptor beta chain emerged from a study of blood T cell repertoires in COVID-19. Study as a whole: Some COVID-19 samples were acute and others convalescent; all came from the United States, Italy and Spain.

Germline V gives CDR1 SGHDT, CDR2 YYEEEE. The CDR3 runs 15 residues. Trimming took 4 bases from V and 1 from J; bases not matched to a gene: 7. Authors' processing steps: Scientists estimated how many nucleated cells there were by amplifying reference gene primers. TCRdb's table, derived via immunoSEQ multiplex PCR, lists solely in-frame clones and lacks some. V and J calls and clone size are as listed in that table; D and trimming were resolved from the DNA. This sample has 300,000 or so clones, with 80% to 95% found just once. The clonotype was recovered from a young woman who had recovered from COVID-19. Sequenced sample: PBMCs or T cells enriched from blood (not recorded which). The chain carries TRBV5-6 and TRBJ1-1; 7 nucleotides agree with TRBD1. CDR3 nucleotide sequence: TGTGCCAGCAGCCCCCTGGGACAGACGAACACTGAAGCTTTCTTT. It yields the protein CASSPLGQTNTEAFF.